Sequencing of this T cell receptor (beta chain) was carried out in a study of blood T cell repertoires in COVID-19. About the research overall: There were acute and convalescent COVID-19 samples, and they came from the United States, Italy and Spain.

The CDR3 totals 15 residues. Germline CDR1 is LNHDA and CDR2 is SQIVND (reference sequence). The V segment lost 8 bases and the J segment 5 bases; nucleotides outside the gene matches: 8. In the source study's methods: Amplification with reference gene primers provided the estimates of nucleated cell counts. Method: immunoSEQ multiplex PCR; TCRdb's copy keeps in-frame clones and lacks some. That table gives V, J and clone size, and the DNA gave D and trimming. In the table there are 250,000 to 300,000 clones, 89% of which are singletons. Sample: peripheral blood. The V and J genes are TRBV19 and TRBJ2-2; 10 bases line up with TRBD2. The TCR originated in a woman aged 40 to 55 who had recovered from COVID-19. In nucleotides, the CDR3 is TGTGCCAGTCGAGCTAGCGGGAGTGGAACCGGGGAGCTGTTTTTT. As protein: CASRASGSGTGELFF.